Following are 12 T cell receptor beta chains from one sample sequenced in a study of T cell repertoires in cytomegalovirus infection. No cognate antigen is known for these TCRs. TCRdb reprocessed the reads via MiXCR and lists one record per CDR3 protein. The sample shows roughly 350,000 distinct CDR3 sequences, roughly 34% of them seen only once. The sequencing used cultured PBMCs, collected from culture after CMV antigen stimulation. These receptors all stem from a human donor in good health (CMV status not recorded). Some clones in this sample may be carry-over from other donors' samples.

This clonotype has only a few counts. This chain connects TRBV28 to TRBJ1-1; D may be TRBD1 (6 bases). The V gene lost 6 bases and the J gene lost 8 bases, with 13 bases spanning the gap. The CDR3 sequence is 12 residues long. Germline values: CDR1 MDHEN, CDR2 SYDVKM. The CDR3 DNA follows: TGTGCCAGCAGAACAGGACAGCGCGAAGCTTTCTTT. Translated: CASRTGQREAFF.

The chain joins TRBV20-1 to TRBJ1-1; TRBD1 matches 7 bases. Germline V gene sequence: CDR1 DFQATT, CDR2 SNEGSKA (reference sequence). This CDR3 contains 13 residues. Unmatched junction bases numbered 7, after V lost 4 bases and J lost 5 bases. The CDR3 region is CSATATGRTEAFF. The CDR3 region has the DNA TGCAGTGCTACCGCGACAGGGCGGACTGAAGCTTTCTTT.

This clonotype was seen only a few times. The chain recombines TRBV7-8 with TRBJ2-4; D might be TRBD2 (5 bases). The CDR3 runs 14 residues. V was cut by 5 bases and J by 6 bases, with 14 bases left in between. From germline, CDR1 is SGHVS and CDR2 FQNEAQ. This chain's CDR3 is CASSPRGATNIQYF. CDR3 sequence (DNA): TGTGCCAGCAGCCCTCGGGGAGCTACAAACATTCAGTACTTC. The whole variable domain, filled in from reference TRBV7-8 and TRBJ2-4, reads GAGVSQSPRYKVAKRGQDVALRCDPISGHVSLFWYQQALGQGPEFLTYFQNEAQLDKSGLPSDRFFAERPEGSVSTLKIQRTQQEDSAVYLCASSPRGATNIQYFGAGTRLSVL.

In this sample, this clonotype turned up many times. J is TRBJ2-2 and V is TRBV24-1, with D unresolved. Germline V gene sequence: CDR1 KGHDR, CDR2 SFDVKD. The V gene lost 9 bases and the J gene lost 1 base, with 11 bases spanning the gap. CDR3 length: 14 residues. As DNA, the CDR3 is TGTGCCACCGGGAACTGGGTGAACACCGGGGAGCTGTTTTTT. It encodes CATGNWVNTGELFF.

This chain joins TRBV19 and TRBJ2-1; TRBD1 matches at 7 bases. Germline V CDR1 and CDR2: LNHDA, SQIVND (reference sequence). V shed 3 bases, J shed 9 bases, and the junction held 5 bases outside the gene matches. CDR3 length: 13 amino acids. The CDR3 region is CASSIRGRAEQFF. The CDR3 DNA sequence: TGTGCCAGTAGTATTAGGGGGCGAGCTGAGCAGTTCTTC. The full variable domain, with the rest looked up from reference TRBV19 and TRBJ2-1, is DGGITQSPKYLFRKEGQNVTLSCEQNLNHDAMYWYRQDPGQGLRLIYYSQIVNDFQKGDIAEGYSVSREKKESFPLTVTSAQKNPTAFYLCASSIRGRAEQFFGPGTRLTVL.

The J gene is TRBJ1-4, the V gene TRBV4-1; TRBD1 agrees at 9 bases. Unmatched junction bases numbered 7, after V lost 0 bases and J lost 5 bases. Germline V lookup: CDR1 MGHRA, CDR2 YSYEKL. CDR3 length equals 17 residues. The CDR3 sequence: CASSQEFFGTGNEKLFF. The CDR3 DNA sequence: TGCGCCAGCAGCCAAGAGTTTTTCGGGACAGGGAATGAAAAACTGTTTTTT.

This clonotype has more than one count but fewer than ten. The rearrangement uses TRBV4-1 and TRBJ2-3, with TRBD2 as a possible D gene (6 bases). Germline assignment: CDR1 MGHRA and CDR2 YSYEKL. The CDR3 is 17 amino acids. V was shortened by 0 bases and J by 2 bases, with 15 bases between the two germline ends. This CDR3 reads CASSQELEGTPTDTQYF. The CDR3 bases are TGCGCCAGCAGCCAAGAGTTGGAGGGAACCCCCACAGATACGCAGTATTTT.

There are a few counts of this clonotype. J is TRBJ2-5 and V is TRBV12-3 or TRBV12-4; possibly TRBD2 for D (6 bases). V lost 5 bases and J 1 base, leaving 8 bases between the germline ends. The CDR3 runs 13 residues. The CDR3 protein is CASSPSAQETQYF. CDR3 DNA sequence: TGTGCCAGCAGTCCTAGCGCCCAAGAGACCCAGTACTTC.

Written as DNA, the CDR3 is TGTGCTAGTGCAGCTGATCAAGCCTACGAGCAGTACTTC. As protein: CASAADQAYEQYF. The J gene is TRBJ2-7, the V gene TRBV12-5; no clear D gene. The CDR3 runs 13 residues. V gave up 7 bases and J gave up 2 bases, with 12 bases separating them. The germline CDR1 and CDR2 sequences are LGHNT and FRNRAP.

The V and J genes are TRBV7-8 and TRBJ2-1, with D maybe TRBD2 (6 bases). V was clipped by 1 base and J by 9 bases, with 16 bases between them. The CDR3 is made up of 15 amino acids. Germline-derived CDR1 and CDR2 are SGHVS and FQNEAQ. The CDR3 DNA reads TGTGCCAGCAGCTTAGAGGGACTGGATTTGGGTGAGCAGTTCTTC. It encodes CASSLEGLDLGEQFF.

This clonotype showed up just a few times. The chain combines TRBV6-6 with TRBJ2-7; 7 nucleotides line up with TRBD1. Trimming took 3 bases from V and 2 from J; bases not matched to a gene: 4. Per germline, CDR1 MNHNY and CDR2 SVGAGI (reference sequence). The CDR3 runs 14 residues. CDR3 in DNA: TGTGCCAGCAGTTATACAGGGGTCCCCTACGAGCAGTACGTC. Residues: CASSYTGVPYEQYV.

The V and J genes are TRBV7-2 and TRBJ2-1; D is uncertain. Per germline, CDR1 SGHTA and CDR2 FQGNSA. V lost 1 base and J lost 7, with 14 bases in between. The CDR3 loop spans 15 amino acids. The DNA of the CDR3 is TGTGCCAGCAGCTTAGGTAGGCCCCCCTGGAATGAGCAGTTCTTC. Amino acids: CASSLGRPPWNEQFF. The full variable domain, its missing parts supplied by reference TRBV7-2 and TRBJ2-1, is GAGVSQSPSNKVTEKGKDVELRCDPISGHTALYWYRQSLGQGLEFLIYFQGNSAPDKSGLPSDRFSAERTGGSVSTLTIQRTQQEDSAVYLCASSLGRPPWNEQFFGPGTRLTVL.